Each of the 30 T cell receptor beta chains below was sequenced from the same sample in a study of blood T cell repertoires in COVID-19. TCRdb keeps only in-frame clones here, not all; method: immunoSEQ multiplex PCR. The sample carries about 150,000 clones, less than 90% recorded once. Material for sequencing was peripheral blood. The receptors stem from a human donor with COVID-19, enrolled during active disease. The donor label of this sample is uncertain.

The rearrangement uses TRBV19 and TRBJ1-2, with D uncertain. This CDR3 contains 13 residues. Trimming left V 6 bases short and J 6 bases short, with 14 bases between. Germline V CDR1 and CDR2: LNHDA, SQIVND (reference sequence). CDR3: CASRPGLAHGYTF. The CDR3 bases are TGTGCCAGTAGGCCTGGATTAGCACATGGCTACACCTTC.

CDR3 residues: CASSYTGTAYNSPLHF. Here the CDR3 DNA reads TGTGCCAGCAGCTACACCGGGACAGCGTATAATTCACCCCTCCACTTT. This chain uses TRBV5-6 with TRBJ1-6; 7 bases map to TRBD1. Germline lookup yields CDR1 SGHDT and CDR2 YYEEEE. Trimming cost V 3 bases and J 4 bases; bases outside gene matches: 7. The CDR3 extends over 16 amino acids.

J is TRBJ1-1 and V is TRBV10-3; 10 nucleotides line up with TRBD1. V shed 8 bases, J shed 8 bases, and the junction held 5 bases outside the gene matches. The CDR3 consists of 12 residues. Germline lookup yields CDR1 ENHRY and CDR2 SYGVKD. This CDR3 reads CAIEDRGAEAFF. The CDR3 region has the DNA TGTGCCATCGAGGACAGGGGGGCGGAAGCTTTCTTT.

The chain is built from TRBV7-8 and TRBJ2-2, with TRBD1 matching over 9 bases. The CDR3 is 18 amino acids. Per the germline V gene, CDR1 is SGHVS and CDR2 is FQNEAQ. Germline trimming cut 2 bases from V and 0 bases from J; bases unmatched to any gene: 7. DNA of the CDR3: TGTGCCAGCAGCTTACTGGGACAGGGCGAAGCGAACACCGGGGAGCTGTTTTTT. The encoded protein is CASSLLGQGEANTGELFF.

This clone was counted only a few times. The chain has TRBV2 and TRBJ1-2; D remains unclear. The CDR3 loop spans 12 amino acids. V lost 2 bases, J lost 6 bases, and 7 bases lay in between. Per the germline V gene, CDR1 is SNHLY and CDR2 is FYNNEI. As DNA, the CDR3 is TGTGCCAGCAGTGAACAAGCCAATGGCTACACCTTC. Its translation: CASSEQANGYTF.

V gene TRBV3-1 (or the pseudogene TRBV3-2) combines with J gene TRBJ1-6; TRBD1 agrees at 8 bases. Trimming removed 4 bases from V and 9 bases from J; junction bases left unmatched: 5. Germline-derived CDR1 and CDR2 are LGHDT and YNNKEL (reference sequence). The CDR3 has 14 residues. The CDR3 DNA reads TGTGCCAGCAGCCCCGGACAGGGCGGTTCACCCCTCCACTTT. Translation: CASSPGQGGSPLHF.

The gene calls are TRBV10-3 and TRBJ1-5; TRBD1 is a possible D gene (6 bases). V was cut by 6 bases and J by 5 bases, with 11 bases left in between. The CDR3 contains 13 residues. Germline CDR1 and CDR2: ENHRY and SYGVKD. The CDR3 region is CAIRQGTYQPQHF. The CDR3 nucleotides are TGTGCCATCAGACAGGGTACGTATCAGCCCCAGCATTTT.

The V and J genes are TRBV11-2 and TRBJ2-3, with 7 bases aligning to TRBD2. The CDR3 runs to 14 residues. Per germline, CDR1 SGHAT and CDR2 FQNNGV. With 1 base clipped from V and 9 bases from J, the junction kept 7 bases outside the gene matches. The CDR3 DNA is TGTGCCAGCAGCTTAGGGGAGCGGGGAGAGACGCAGTATTTT. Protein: CASSLGERGETQYF.

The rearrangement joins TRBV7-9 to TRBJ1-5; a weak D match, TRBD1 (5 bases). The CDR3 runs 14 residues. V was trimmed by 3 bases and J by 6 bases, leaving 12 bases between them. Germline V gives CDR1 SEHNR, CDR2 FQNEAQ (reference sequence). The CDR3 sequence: CASSFAGGVQPQHF. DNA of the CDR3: TGTGCCAGCAGCTTTGCAGGAGGGGTTCAGCCCCAGCATTTT.

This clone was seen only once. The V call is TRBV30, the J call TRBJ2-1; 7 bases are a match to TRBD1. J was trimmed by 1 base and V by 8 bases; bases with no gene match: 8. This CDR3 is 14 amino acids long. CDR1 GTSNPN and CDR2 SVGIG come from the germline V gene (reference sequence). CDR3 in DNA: TGTGCCGCAGACAGGGCAATATCCTACAATGAGCAGTTCTTC. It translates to CAADRAISYNEQFF.

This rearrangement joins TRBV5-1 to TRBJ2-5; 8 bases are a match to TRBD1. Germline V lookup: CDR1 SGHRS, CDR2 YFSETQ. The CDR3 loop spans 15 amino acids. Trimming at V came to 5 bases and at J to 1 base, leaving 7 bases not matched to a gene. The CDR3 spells CASSTKDRAQETQYF. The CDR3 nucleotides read TGCGCCAGCAGTACCAAGGACAGGGCCCAAGAGACCCAGTACTTC. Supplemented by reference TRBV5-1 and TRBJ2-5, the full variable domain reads KAGVTQTPRYLIKTRGQQVTLSCSPISGHRSVSWYQQTPGQGLQFLFEYFSETQRNKGNFPGRFSGRQFSNSRSEMNVSTLELGDSALYLCASSTKDRAQETQYFGPGTRLLVL.

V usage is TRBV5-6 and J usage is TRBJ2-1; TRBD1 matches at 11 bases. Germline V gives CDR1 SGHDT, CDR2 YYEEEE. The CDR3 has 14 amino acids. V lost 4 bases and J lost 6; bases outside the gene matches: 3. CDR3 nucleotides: TGTGCCAGCAGCGGACAGGGGGCGAGCAATGAGCAGTTCTTC. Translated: CASSGQGASNEQFF.

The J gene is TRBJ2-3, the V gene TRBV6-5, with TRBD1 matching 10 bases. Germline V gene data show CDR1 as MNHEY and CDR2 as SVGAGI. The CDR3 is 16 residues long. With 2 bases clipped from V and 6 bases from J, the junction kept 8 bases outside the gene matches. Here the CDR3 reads CASSYRLGQGTDTQYF. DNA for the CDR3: TGTGCCAGCAGTTACCGCCTGGGACAGGGGACCGATACGCAGTATTTT.

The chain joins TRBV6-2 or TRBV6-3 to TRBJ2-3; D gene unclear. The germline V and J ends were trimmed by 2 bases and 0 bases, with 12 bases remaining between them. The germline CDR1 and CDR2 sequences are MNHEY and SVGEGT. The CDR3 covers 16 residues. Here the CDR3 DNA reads TGTGCCAGCAGTTACCTGATGACATACAGCACAGATACGCAGTATTTT. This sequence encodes CASSYLMTYSTDTQYF.

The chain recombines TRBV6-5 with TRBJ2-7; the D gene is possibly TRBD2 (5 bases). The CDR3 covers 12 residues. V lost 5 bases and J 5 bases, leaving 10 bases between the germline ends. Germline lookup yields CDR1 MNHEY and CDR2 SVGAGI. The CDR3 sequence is CASSRRGNEQYF. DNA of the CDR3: TGTGCCAGCAGTCGTCGGGGTAACGAGCAGTACTTC.

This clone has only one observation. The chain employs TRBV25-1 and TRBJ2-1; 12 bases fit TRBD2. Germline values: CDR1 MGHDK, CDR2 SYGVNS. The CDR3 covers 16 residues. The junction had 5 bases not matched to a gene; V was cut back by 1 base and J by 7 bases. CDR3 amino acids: CASSESGLAGRNEQFF. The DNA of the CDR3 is TGTGCCAGCAGTGAATCCGGACTAGCGGGGAGAAATGAGCAGTTCTTC.

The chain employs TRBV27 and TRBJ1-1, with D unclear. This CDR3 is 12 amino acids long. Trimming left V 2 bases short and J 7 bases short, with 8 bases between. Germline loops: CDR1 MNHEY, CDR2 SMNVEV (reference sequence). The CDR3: CASSLAGNEAFF. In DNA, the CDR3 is TGTGCCAGCAGTTTAGCGGGTAATGAAGCTTTCTTT.

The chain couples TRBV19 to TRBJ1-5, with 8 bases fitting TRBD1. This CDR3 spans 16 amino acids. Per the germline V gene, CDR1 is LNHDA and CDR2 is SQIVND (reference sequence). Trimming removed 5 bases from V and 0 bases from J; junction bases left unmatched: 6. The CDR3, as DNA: TGTGCCAGTAGTGACAGGGGCCAATATAGCAATCAGCCCCAGCATTTT. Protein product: CASSDRGQYSNQPQHF.

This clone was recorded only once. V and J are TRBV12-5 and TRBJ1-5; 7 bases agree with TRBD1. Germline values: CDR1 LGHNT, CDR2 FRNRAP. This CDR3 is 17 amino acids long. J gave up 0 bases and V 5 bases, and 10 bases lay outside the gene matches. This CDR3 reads CASGPPGQQYSNQPQHF. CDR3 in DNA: TGTGCTAGTGGTCCCCCGGGACAGCAATATAGCAATCAGCCCCAGCATTTT.

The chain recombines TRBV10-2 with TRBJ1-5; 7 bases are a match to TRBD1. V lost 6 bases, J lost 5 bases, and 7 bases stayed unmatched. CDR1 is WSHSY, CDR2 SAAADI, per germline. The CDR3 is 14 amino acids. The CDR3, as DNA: TGCGCCAGCAGGACAGGGTTTTCTGATCAGCCCCAGCATTTT. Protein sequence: CASRTGFSDQPQHF.

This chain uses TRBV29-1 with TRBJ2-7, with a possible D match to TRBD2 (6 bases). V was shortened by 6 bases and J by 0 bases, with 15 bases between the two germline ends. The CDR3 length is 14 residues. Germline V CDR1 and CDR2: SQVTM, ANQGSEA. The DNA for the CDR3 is TGCAGCGTCGGCTGGCGGGATAGCTCCTACGAGCAGTACTTC. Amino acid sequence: CSVGWRDSSYEQYF.

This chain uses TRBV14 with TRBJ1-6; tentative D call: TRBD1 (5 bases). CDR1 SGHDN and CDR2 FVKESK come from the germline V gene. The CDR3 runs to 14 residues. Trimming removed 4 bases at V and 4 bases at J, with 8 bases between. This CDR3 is CASSRRQYNSPLHF. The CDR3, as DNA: TGTGCCAGCAGCCGCCGACAGTATAATTCACCCCTCCACTTT.

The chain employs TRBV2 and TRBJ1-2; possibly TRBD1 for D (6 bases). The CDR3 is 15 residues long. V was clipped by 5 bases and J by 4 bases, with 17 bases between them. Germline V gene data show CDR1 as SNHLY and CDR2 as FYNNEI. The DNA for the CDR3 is TGTGCCAGCAGTCCCGTATTGACAGGTACCTATGGCTACACCTTC. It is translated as CASSPVLTGTYGYTF.

The CDR3 loop is CASSLLAVSYEQYF. Here the CDR3 DNA reads TGTGCCAGCAGCTTATTGGCAGTCTCCTACGAGCAGTACTTC. This chain uses TRBV7-7 with TRBJ2-7; no definite D call. CDR1 SSHAT and CDR2 FNYEAQ come from the germline V gene (reference sequence). Trimming pared 2 bases from V and 0 bases from J, leaving 8 bases between. This CDR3 comprises 14 residues. The whole variable domain, remainder taken from reference TRBV7-7 and TRBJ2-7, is GAGVSQSPRYKVTKRGQDVTLRCDPISSHATLYWYQQALGQGPEFLTYFNYEAQPDKSGLPSDRFSAERPEGSISTLTIQRTEQRDSAMYRCASSLLAVSYEQYFGPGTRLTVT.

The CDR3 protein is CASSRQGGEQFF. CDR3 DNA sequence: TGTGCCAGCAGTCGACAGGGAGGTGAGCAGTTCTTC. The chain combines TRBV7-9 with TRBJ2-1; a weak D match, TRBD1 (7 bases). The CDR3 contains 12 residues. The germline V and J ends were trimmed by 6 bases and 9 bases, with 12 bases remaining between them. From germline, CDR1 is SEHNR and CDR2 FQNEAQ (reference sequence). Based on the CDR3 plus reference TRBV7-9 and TRBJ2-1, the full variable domain is DTGVSQNPRHKITKRGQNVTFRCDPISEHNRLYWYRQTLGQGPEFLTYFQNEAQLEKSRLLSDRFSAERPKGSFSTLEIQRTEQGDSAMYLCASSRQGGEQFFGPGTRLTVL.

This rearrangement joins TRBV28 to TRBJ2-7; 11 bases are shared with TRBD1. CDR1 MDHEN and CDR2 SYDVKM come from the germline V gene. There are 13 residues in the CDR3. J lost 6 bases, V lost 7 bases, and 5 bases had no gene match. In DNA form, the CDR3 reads TGTGCCAGCATTGGACAGGGGGCCGGCGAGCAGTACTTC. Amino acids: CASIGQGAGEQYF.

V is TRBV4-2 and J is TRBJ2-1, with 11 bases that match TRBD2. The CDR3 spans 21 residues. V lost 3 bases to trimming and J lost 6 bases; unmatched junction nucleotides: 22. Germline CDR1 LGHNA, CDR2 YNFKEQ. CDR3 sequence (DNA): TGTGCCAGCAGCCACCCCACAGGGTCGGGACTAGCGGAGGGCCATCCCAATGAGCAGTTCTTC. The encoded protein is CASSHPTGSGLAEGHPNEQFF.

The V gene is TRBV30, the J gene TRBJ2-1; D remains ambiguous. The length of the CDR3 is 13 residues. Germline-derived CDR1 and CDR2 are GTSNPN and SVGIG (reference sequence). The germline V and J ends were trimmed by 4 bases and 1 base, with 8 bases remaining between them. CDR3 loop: CAWKLYSYNEQFF. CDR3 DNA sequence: TGTGCCTGGAAGCTGTATTCCTACAATGAGCAGTTCTTC.

CDR3: CASSLEVESPLHF. CDR3 nucleotides: TGTGCCAGCAGTTTAGAGGTTGAATCACCCCTCCACTTT. The V gene is TRBV27, the J gene TRBJ1-6; no clear D. The germline V gene encodes CDR1 MNHEY and CDR2 SMNVEV (reference sequence). The V gene lost 2 bases and the J gene lost 10 bases, with 9 bases spanning the gap. The CDR3 consists of 13 residues.

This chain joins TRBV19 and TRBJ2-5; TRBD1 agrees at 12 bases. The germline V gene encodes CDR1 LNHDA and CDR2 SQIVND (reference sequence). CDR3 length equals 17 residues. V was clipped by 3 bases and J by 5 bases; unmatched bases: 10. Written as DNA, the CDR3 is TGTGCCAGTAGTATCGGGGACAGGGGGCGCGCCGGGGAGACCCAGTACTTC. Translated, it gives CASSIGDRGRAGETQYF.